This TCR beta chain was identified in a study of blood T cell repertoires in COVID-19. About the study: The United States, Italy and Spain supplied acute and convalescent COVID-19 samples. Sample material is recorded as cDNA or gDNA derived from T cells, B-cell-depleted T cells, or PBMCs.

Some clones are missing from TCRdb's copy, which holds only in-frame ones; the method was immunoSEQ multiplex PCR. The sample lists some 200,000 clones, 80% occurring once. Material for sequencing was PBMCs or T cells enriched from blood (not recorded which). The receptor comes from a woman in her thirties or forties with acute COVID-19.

The CDR3 DNA reads TGTGCCAGCAGTTACTCGGAGGGGCTGAGGAATTCACCCCTCCACTTT. Translating gives CASSYSEGLRNSPLHF. The chain has TRBV6-5 and TRBJ1-6, with D possibly TRBD1 on 5 matching bases. The CDR3 extends over 16 amino acids. The V end lost 0 bases, the J end lost 7 bases, and 13 bases lay between the germline ends. Germline CDR1 is MNHEY and CDR2 is SVGAGI.